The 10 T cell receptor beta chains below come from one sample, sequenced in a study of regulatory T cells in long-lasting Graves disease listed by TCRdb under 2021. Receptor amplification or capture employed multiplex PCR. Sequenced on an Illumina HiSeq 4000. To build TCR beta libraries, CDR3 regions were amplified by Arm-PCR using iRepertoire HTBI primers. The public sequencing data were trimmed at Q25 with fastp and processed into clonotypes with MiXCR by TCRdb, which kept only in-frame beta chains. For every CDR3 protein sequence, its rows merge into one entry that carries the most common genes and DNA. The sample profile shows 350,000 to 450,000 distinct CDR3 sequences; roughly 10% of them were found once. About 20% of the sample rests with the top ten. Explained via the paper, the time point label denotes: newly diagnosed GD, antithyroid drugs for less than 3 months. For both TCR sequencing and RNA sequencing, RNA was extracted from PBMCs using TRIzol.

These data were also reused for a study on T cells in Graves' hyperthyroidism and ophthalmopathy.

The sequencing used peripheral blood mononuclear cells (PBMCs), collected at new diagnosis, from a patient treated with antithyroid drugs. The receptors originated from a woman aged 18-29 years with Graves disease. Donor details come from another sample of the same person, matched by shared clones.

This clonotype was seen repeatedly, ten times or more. CDR3 amino acids: CASSFRGTRENYGYTF. The DNA of the CDR3 is TGTGCCAGCAGTTTTAGAGGCACCCGTGAAAACTATGGCTACACCTTC. The gene calls are TRBV27 and TRBJ1-2; D is undetermined. Deletions cut 3 bases from V and 2 bases from J, with 16 bases between. Germline values: CDR1 MNHEY, CDR2 SMNVEV (reference sequence). There are 16 residues in the CDR3.

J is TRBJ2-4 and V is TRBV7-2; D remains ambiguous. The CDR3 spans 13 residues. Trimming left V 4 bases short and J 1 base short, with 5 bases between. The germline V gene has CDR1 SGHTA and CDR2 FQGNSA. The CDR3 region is CASSSRAKNIQYF. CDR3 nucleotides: TGTGCCAGCAGCTCTCGGGCCAAAAACATTCAGTACTTC.

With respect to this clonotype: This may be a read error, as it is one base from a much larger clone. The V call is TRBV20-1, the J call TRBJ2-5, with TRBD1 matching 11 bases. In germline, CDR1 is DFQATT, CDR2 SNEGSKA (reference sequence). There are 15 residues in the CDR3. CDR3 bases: TGCAGTGCTCCTAAACCGGGACAGGGGGTAGAGACCCTGTACTTC. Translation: CSAPKPGQGVETLYF.

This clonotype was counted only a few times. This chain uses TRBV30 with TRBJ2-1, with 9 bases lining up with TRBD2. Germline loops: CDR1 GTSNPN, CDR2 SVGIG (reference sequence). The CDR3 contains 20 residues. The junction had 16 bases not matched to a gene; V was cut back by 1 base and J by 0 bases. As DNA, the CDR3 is TGTGCCTGGAGTGGAGTAGCGGGGGAACCGCCGCCCTACTCCTACAATGAGCAGTTCTTC. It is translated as CAWSGVAGEPPPYSYNEQFF.

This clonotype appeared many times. The chain's CDR3 is CASSSLAHHSGANVLTF. CDR3 sequence (DNA): TGTGCCAGCAGTAGCTTAGCTCACCACTCTGGGGCCAACGTCCTGACTTTC. The chain is built from TRBV2 and TRBJ2-6; D gene uncertain. V was shortened by 5 bases and J by 0 bases, with 14 bases between the two germline ends. Germline assignment: CDR1 SNHLY and CDR2 FYNNEI. The CDR3 is 17 residues long.

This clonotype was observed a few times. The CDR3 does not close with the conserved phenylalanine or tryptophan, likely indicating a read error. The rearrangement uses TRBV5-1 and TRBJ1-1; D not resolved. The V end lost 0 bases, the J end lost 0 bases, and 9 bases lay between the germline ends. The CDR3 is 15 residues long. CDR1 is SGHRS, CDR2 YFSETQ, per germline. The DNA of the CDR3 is TGCGCCAGCAGCTTGGACGGTGCTTTGAACACTGAAGCTTTCCTT. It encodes CASSLDGALNTEAFL.

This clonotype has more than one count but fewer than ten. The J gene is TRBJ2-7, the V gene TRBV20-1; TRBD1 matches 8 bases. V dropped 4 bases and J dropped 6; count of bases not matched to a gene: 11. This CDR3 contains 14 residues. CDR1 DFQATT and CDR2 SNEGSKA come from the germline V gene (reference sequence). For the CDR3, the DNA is TGCAGTGCTACACCCTCCGGGACAGGCTTCGAGCAGTACGTC. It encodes CSATPSGTGFEQYV.

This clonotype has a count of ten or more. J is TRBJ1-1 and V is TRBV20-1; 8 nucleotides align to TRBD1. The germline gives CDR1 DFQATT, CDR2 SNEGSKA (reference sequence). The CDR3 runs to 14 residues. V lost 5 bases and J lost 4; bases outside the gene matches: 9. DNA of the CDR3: TGCAGTGCTGGTCAACAGGGGGTCGGCACTGAAGCTTTCTTT. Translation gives CSAGQQGVGTEAFF.

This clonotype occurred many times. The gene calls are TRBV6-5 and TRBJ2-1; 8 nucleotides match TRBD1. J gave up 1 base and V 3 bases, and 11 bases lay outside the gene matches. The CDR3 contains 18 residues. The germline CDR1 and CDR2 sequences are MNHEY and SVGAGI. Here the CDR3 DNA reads TGTGCCAGCAGTTATATCAGGGGGCGTAATCAGTCCTACAATGAGCAGTTCTTC. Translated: CASSYIRGRNQSYNEQFF.

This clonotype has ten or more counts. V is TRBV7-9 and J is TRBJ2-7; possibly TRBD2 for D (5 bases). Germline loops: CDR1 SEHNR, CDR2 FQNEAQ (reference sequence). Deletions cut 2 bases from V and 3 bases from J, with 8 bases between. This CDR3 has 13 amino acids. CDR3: CASSLTGVYEQYV. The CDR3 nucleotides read TGTGCCAGCAGCTTAACCGGGGTCTACGAGCAGTACGTC.